This record covers a single TCR beta chain. CDR3 length equals 14 residues. Germline V lookup: CDR1 SGDLS, CDR2 YYNGEE. Trimming cost V 0 bases and J 6 bases, with 10 bases left between them. This record comes from a study of blood T cell repertoires in COVID-19. In the original analysis: It was from reference gene primer amplification that nucleated cell counts were estimated. TCRdb keeps only in-frame clones here, not all; method: immunoSEQ multiplex PCR. V and J calls and clone size are those listed in that table; D and trimming were worked out from the DNA. The data hold 100,000 to 120,000 clones, with approximately 82% observed a single time.

The sequencing sample was made of peripheral blood. The receptor was isolated from a woman over 75 with acute or convalescent COVID-19. The V gene is TRBV9, the J gene TRBJ2-1; the D is unclear. CDR3 bases: TGTGCCAGCAGCGTAGCTCACAGTCCCAATGAGCAGTTCTTC. Amino acid sequence: CASSVAHSPNEQFF.